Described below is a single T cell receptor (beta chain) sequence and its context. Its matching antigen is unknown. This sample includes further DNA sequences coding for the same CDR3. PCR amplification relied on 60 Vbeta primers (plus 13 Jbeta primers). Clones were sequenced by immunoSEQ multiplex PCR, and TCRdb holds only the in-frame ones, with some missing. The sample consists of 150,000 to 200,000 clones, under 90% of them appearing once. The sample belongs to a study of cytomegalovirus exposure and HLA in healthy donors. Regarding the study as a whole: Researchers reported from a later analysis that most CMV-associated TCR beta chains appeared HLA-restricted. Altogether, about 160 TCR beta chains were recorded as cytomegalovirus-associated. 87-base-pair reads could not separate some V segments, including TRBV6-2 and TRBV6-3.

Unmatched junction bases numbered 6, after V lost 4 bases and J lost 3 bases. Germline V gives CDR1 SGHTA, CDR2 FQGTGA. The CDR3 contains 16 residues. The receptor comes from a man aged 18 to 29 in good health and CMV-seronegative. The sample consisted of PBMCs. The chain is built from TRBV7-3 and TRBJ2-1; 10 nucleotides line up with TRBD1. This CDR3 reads CASSSLGQGNYNEQFF. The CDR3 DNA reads TGTGCCAGCAGCTCCTTGGGACAGGGGAACTACAATGAGCAGTTCTTC.